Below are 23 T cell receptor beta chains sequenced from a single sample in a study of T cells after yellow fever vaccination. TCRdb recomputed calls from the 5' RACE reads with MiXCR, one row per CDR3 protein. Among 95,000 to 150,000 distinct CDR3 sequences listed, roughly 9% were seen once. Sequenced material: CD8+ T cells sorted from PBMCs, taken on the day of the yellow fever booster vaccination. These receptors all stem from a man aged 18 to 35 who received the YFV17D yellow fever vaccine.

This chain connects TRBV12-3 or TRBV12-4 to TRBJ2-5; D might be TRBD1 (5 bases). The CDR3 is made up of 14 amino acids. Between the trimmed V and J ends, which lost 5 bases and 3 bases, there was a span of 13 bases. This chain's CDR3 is CASSLTGREETQYF. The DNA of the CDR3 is TGTGCCAGCAGTCTAACGGGCAGGGAAGAGACCCAGTACTTC.

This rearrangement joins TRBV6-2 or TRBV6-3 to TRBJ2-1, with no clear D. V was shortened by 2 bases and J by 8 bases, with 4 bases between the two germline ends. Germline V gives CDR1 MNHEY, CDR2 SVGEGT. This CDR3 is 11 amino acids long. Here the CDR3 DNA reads TGTGCCAGCAGTTACGGGTATGAGCAGTTCTTC. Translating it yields CASSYGYEQFF.

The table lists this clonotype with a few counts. CDR3 DNA: TGCGCCAGCAGAAGCAGGGGTTACGAGCAGTACTTC. Translation: CASRSRGYEQYF. The V call is TRBV10-2, the J call TRBJ2-7; tentative D call: TRBD1 (6 bases). Looked up from germline, CDR1 is WSHSY and CDR2 is SAAADI. The CDR3 is 12 amino acids. The ends were cut back, 6 bases at V and 4 bases at J, with 10 bases in the middle.

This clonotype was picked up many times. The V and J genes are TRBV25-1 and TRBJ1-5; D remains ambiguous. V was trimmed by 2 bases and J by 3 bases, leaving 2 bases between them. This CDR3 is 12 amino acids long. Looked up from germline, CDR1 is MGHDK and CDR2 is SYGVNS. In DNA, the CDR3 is TGTGCCAGCAGTGAAGCCAATCAGCCCCAGCATTTT. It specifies CASSEANQPQHF.

The CDR3 spells CASNLQGGGQETQYF. Here the CDR3 DNA reads TGTGCCAGCAATCTCCAGGGCGGCGGTCAAGAGACCCAGTACTTC. The chain couples TRBV6-2 or TRBV6-3 to TRBJ2-5, with D possibly TRBD1 on 5 matching bases. Germline CDR1 is MNHEY and CDR2 is SVGEGT. V lost 7 bases, J lost 2 bases, and 17 bases lay in between. The CDR3 is 15 amino acids.

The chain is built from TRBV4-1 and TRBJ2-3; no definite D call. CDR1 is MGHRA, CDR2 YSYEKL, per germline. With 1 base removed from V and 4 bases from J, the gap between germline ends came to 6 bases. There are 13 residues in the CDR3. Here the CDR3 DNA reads TGCGCCAGCAGCCAAGTGTCTGCAGATACGCAGTATTTT. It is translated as CASSQVSADTQYF.

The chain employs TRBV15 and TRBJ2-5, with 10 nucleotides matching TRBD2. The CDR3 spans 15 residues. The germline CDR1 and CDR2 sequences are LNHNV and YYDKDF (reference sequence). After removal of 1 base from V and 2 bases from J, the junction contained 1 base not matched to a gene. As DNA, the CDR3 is TGTGCCACCAGCAGAGTTAGCGGGGGGCAAGAGACCCAGTACTTC. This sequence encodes CATSRVSGGQETQYF. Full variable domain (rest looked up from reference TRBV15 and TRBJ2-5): DAMVIQNPRYQVTQFGKPVTLSCSQTLNHNVMYWYQQKSSQAPKLLFHYYDKDFNNEADTPDNFQSRRPNTSFCFLDIRSPGLGDTAMYLCATSRVSGGQETQYFGPGTRLLVL.

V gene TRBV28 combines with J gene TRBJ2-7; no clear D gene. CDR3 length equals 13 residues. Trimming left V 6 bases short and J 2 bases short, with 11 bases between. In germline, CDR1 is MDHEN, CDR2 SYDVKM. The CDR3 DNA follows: TGTGCCAGCAGCTTCGGCGGAACCTACGAGCAGTACGTC. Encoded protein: CASSFGGTYEQYV.

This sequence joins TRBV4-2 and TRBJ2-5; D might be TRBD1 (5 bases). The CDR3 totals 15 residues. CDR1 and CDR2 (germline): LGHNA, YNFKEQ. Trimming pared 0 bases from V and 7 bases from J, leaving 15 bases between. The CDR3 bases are TGTGCCAGCAGCCAAGAGTTGCAGGGCATTGGGACCCAGTACTTC. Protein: CASSQELQGIGTQYF.

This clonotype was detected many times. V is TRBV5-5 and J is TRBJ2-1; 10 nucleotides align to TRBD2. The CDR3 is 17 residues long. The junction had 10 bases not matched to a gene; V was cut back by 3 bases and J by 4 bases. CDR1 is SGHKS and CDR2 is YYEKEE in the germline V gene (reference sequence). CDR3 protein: CASSWFSGGSRYNEQFF. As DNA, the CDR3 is TGTGCCAGCAGCTGGTTTAGCGGGGGGTCTAGGTACAATGAGCAGTTCTTC.

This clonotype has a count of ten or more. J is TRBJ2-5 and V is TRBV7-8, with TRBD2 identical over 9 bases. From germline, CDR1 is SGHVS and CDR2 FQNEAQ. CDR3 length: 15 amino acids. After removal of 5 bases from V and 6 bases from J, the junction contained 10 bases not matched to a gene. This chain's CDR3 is CASSPGLAGGKTQYF. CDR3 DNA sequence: TGTGCCAGCAGCCCGGGACTAGCTGGCGGAAAGACCCAGTACTTC.

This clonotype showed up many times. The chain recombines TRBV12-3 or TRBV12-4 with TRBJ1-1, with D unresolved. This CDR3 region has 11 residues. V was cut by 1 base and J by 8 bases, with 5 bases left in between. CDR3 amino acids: CASSLVGEAFF. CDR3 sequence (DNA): TGTGCCAGCAGTTTAGTGGGGGAAGCTTTCTTT.

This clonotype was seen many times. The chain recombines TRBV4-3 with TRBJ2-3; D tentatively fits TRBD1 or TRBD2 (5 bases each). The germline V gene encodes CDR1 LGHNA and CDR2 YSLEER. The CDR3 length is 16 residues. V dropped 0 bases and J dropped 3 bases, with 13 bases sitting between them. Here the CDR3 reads CASSQEGVGFTDTQYF. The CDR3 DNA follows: TGCGCCAGCAGCCAAGAGGGGGTCGGGTTTACAGATACGCAGTATTTT.

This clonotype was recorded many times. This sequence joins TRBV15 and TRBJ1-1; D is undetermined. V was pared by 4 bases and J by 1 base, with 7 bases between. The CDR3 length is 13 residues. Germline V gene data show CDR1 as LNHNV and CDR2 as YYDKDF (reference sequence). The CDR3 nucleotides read TGTGCCACCAGCACATCTCCGAACACTGAAGCTTTCTTT. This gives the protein CATSTSPNTEAFF.

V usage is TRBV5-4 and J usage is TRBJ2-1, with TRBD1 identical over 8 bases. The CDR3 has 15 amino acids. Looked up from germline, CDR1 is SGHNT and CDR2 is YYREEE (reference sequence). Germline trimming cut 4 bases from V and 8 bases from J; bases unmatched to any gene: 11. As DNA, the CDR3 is TGTGCCAGCAGCGGGGGACAGGTCAGGTACGATGAGCAGTTCTTC. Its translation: CASSGGQVRYDEQFF.

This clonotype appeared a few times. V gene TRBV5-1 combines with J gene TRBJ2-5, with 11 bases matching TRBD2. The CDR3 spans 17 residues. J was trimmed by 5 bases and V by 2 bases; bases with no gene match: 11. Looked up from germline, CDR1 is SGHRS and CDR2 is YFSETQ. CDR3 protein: CASSFPSGGPGMETQYF. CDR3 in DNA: TGCGCCAGCAGCTTCCCTAGCGGGGGGCCAGGGATGGAGACCCAGTACTTC.

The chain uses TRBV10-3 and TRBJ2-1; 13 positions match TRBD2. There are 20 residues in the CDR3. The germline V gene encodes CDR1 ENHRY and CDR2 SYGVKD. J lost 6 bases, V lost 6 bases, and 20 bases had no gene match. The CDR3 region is CAISALGTPTSGGLSNEQFF. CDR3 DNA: TGTGCCATCAGCGCTTTGGGCACTCCGACTAGCGGGGGGCTTTCCAATGAGCAGTTCTTC.

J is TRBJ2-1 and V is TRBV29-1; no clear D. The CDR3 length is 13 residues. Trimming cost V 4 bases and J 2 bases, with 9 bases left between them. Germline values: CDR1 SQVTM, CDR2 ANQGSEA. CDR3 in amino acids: CSVGVVAYNEQFF. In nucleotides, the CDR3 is TGCAGCGTTGGTGTGGTCGCCTACAATGAGCAGTTCTTC.

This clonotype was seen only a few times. In DNA, the CDR3 is TGTGCCAGCAGCTCCTCTCCAAGCGGACTCCTCACCGGGGAGCTGTTTTTT. Its protein product is CASSSSPSGLLTGELFF. The chain carries TRBV7-3 and TRBJ2-2; perhaps TRBD2 as D (5 bases). Germline V gene lookup returns CDR1 SGHTA and CDR2 FQGTGA. V lost 4 bases and J lost 4, with 19 bases in between. This CDR3 comprises 17 residues. The full variable domain, completed using reference TRBV7-3 and TRBJ2-2, is GAGVSQTPSNKVTEKGKYVELRCDPISGHTALYWYRQSLGQGPEFLIYFQGTGAADDSGLPNDRFFAVRPEGSVSTLKIQRTERGDSAVYLCASSSSPSGLLTGELFFGEGSRLTVL.

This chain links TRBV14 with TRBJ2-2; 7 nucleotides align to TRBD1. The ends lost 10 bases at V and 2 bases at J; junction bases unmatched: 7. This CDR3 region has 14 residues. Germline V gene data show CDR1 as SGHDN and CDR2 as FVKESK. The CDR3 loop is CANPGQLNTGELFF. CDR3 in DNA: TGTGCCAACCCGGGACAGCTTAACACCGGGGAGCTGTTTTTT.

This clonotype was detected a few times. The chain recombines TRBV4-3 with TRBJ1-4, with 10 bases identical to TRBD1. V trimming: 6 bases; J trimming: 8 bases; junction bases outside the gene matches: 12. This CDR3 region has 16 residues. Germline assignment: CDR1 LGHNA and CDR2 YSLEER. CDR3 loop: CASSPTGGGSREKLFF. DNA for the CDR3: TGCGCCAGCAGTCCGACAGGGGGCGGCAGTCGCGAAAAACTGTTTTTT.

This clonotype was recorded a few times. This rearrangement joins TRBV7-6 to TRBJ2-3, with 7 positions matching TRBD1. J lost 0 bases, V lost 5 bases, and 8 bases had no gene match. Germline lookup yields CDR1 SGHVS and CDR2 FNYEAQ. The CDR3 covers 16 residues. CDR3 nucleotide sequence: TGTGCCAGCAGCACTCGGGACAGAACTAGCACAGATACGCAGTATTTT. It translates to CASSTRDRTSTDTQYF.

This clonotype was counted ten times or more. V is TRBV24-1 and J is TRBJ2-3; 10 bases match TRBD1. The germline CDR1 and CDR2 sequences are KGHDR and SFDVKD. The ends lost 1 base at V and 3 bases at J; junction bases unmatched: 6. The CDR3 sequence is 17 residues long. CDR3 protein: CATSDFEMGQGTDTQYF. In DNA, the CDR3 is TGTGCCACCAGTGATTTCGAAATGGGACAGGGGACAGATACGCAGTATTTT.